These 25 T cell receptor beta chains were sequenced from one sample in a study of response to subunit inactivated influenza vaccine. From the RT-PCR reads, TCRdb called clonotypes with MiXCR, one entry per CDR3 protein. The sample records more than 450,000 distinct CDR3 sequences, roughly 8.2% being singletons. The source was PBMCs from blood, collected around 25 months after vaccination. The source is a man aged 50-75 years who received an inactivated influenza vaccine.

Only a few counts were recorded for this clonotype. The chain has TRBV6-1 and TRBJ2-5, with 10 nucleotides matching TRBD2. The CDR3 spans 18 residues. CDR1 MNHNS and CDR2 SASEGT come from the germline V gene. After removal of 6 bases from V and 3 bases from J, the junction contained 16 bases not matched to a gene. The CDR3 here is CASSLTPSIGLAEETQYF. Here the CDR3 DNA reads TGTGCCAGCAGCCTCACTCCGTCCATCGGACTAGCGGAAGAGACCCAGTACTTC.

This clonotype was observed a few times. The chain joins TRBV4-1 to TRBJ2-7, with D maybe TRBD1 (5 bases). The germline V and J ends were trimmed by 2 bases and 3 bases, with 14 bases remaining between them. Germline CDR1 MGHRA, CDR2 YSYEKL. The CDR3 totals 15 residues. The DNA of the CDR3 is TGCGCCAGCAGCCAAATAGGGAAAGGGGACTACGAGCAGTACTTC. This codes for CASSQIGKGDYEQYF.

In its sample, this clonotype was seen a few times. This sequence joins TRBV19 and TRBJ2-7, with TRBD1 matching 9 bases. V was clipped by 3 bases and J by 4 bases; unmatched bases: 10. The CDR3 sequence is 16 residues long. Germline-derived CDR1 and CDR2 are LNHDA and SQIVND (reference sequence). The chain's CDR3 is CASSMSGQGPQYEQYF. The CDR3 region has the DNA TGTGCCAGTAGTATGTCTGGACAGGGGCCCCAATACGAGCAGTACTTC.

This clonotype was found many times. V is TRBV5-1 and J is TRBJ2-7; D gene uncertain. Trimming removed 0 bases from V and 4 bases from J, with 17 bases in between. The CDR3 covers 16 residues. Germline V gives CDR1 SGHRS, CDR2 YFSETQ. The CDR3 reads CASSLVLSAETYEQYF. The CDR3 DNA is TGCGCCAGCAGCTTGGTTCTCTCGGCAGAGACTTACGAGCAGTACTTC.

This chain uses TRBV9 with TRBJ2-1, with D perhaps TRBD2 (5 bases). The ends were cut back, 0 bases at V and 13 bases at J, with 11 bases in the middle. CDR1 is SGDLS, CDR2 YYNGEE, per germline. The CDR3 is 12 amino acids. The CDR3 is CASSVEPGSQFF. The CDR3 nucleotides read TGTGCCAGCAGCGTAGAACCGGGATCCCAGTTCTTC.

At least ten counts were recorded for this clonotype. The chain recombines TRBV15 with TRBJ1-1; D uncertain. V was shortened by 0 bases and J by 0 bases, with 8 bases between the two germline ends. CDR1 and CDR2 from the germline V gene are LNHNV and YYDKDF (reference sequence). This CDR3 region has 15 residues. The DNA for the CDR3 is TGTGCCACCAGCAGAGAGAGTACCCTGAACACTGAAGCTTTCTTT. Encoded protein: CATSRESTLNTEAFF.

This sequence joins TRBV15 and TRBJ2-5; D is uncertain. The CDR3 is 14 residues long. Trimming shortened V by 0 bases and J by 4 bases, and 9 bases separated the two germline ends. Germline V CDR1 and CDR2: LNHNV, YYDKDF (reference sequence). In nucleotides, the CDR3 is TGTGCCACCAGCAGAGATGGTCGTGGAGAGACCCAGTACTTC. Protein product: CATSRDGRGETQYF.

This clonotype appeared a few times. The chain couples TRBV4-3 to TRBJ2-7, with 12 bases that match TRBD2. Germline CDR1 is LGHNA and CDR2 is YSLEER. There are 15 residues in the CDR3. Losses at the gene ends were 4 bases for V and 3 bases for J; bases not matched to a gene: 4. In DNA form, the CDR3 reads TGCGCCAGCAGCCGTCGGACTAGCGGGAACTACGAGCAGTACTTC. This sequence encodes CASSRRTSGNYEQYF.

This clonotype was counted between two and nine times. The chain is built from TRBV5-1 and TRBJ2-1, with 7 bases identical to TRBD1. The CDR3 runs 18 residues. Germline CDR1 SGHRS, CDR2 YFSETQ. V dropped 4 bases and J dropped 0; count of bases not matched to a gene: 13. This chain's CDR3 is CASSARGRDSSSYNEQFF. CDR3 nucleotides: TGCGCCAGCAGCGCGAGAGGCCGGGACAGCAGCTCCTACAATGAGCAGTTCTTC.

This clonotype was detected ten times or more. This chain uses TRBV7-2 with TRBJ1-6; D not certain. Germline CDR1 reads SGHTA; CDR2 reads FQGNSA. CDR3 length: 15 amino acids. With 1 base removed from V and 4 bases from J, the gap between germline ends came to 8 bases. The CDR3 nucleotides are TGTGCCAGCAGCTTAGTCTCAGCATATAATTCACCCCTCCACTTT. Encoded protein: CASSLVSAYNSPLHF.

About this clonotype itself: A much larger clone lies one base from this, so it may be a read error. V gene TRBV7-8 combines with J gene TRBJ2-2, with 7 bases fitting TRBD1. With V trimmed by 2 bases and J by 2 bases, 5 bases remained unmatched. CDR1 is SGHVS and CDR2 is FQNEAQ in the germline V gene. The CDR3 loop spans 16 amino acids. CDR3 sequence: CASSLMGQSNTGELFF. CDR3 bases: TGTGCCAGCAGCTTAATGGGACAGAGTAACACCGGGGAGCTGTTTTTT.

This clonotype was counted between two and nine times. The rearrangement uses TRBV6-5 and TRBJ1-1; D might be TRBD1 (6 bases). This CDR3 region has 15 residues. The V gene lost 0 bases and the J gene lost 1 base, with 9 bases spanning the gap. The germline CDR1 and CDR2 sequences are MNHEY and SVGAGI. CDR3 nucleotide sequence: TGTGCCAGCAGTTACTCGAACAGGGCGAACACTGAAGCTTTCTTT. Protein product: CASSYSNRANTEAFF.

Many counts were recorded for this clonotype. The rearrangement uses TRBV7-2 and TRBJ2-4; 13 bases map to TRBD2. The ends lost 4 bases at V and 6 bases at J; junction bases unmatched: 6. Germline CDR1 and CDR2: SGHTA and FQGNSA. The CDR3 extends over 16 amino acids. The CDR3 loop reads CASSSGTSGALNIQYF. CDR3 nucleotide sequence: TGTGCCAGCAGCTCCGGGACTAGCGGGGCCCTAAACATTCAGTACTTC.

This clonotype was seen repeatedly, ten times or more. This sequence joins TRBV6-6 and TRBJ2-7, with D unresolved. The CDR3 contains 12 residues. Germline V lookup: CDR1 MNHNY, CDR2 SVGAGI (reference sequence). V dropped 2 bases and J dropped 6 bases, with 8 bases sitting between them. CDR3 nucleotides: TGTGCCAGCAGTTACCCGAAACGCGAGCAGTACTTC. It is translated as CASSYPKREQYF.

V usage is TRBV27 and J usage is TRBJ2-1; perhaps TRBD1 as D (6 bases). V shed 6 bases and J shed 0 bases, with 15 bases lying between them. The CDR3 extends over 16 amino acids. Looked up from germline, CDR1 is MNHEY and CDR2 is SMNVEV (reference sequence). For the CDR3, the DNA is TGTGCCAGCAGCCCACAGGGCTTAGGCTCCTACAATGAGCAGTTCTTC. Protein sequence: CASSPQGLGSYNEQFF.

The chain uses TRBV20-1 and TRBJ1-1; 7 bases match TRBD1. V dropped 5 bases and J dropped 0; count of bases not matched to a gene: 6. The CDR3 has 14 amino acids. CDR1 is DFQATT and CDR2 is SNEGSKA in the germline V gene (reference sequence). The CDR3 DNA is TGCAGTGCTCACAGGGGCGCTATGAACACTGAAGCTTTCTTT. Its translation: CSAHRGAMNTEAFF.

The table lists this clonotype with a few counts. The chain is built from TRBV20-1 and TRBJ2-3; unclear D gene. Between the trimmed V and J ends, which lost 3 bases and 1 base, there was a span of 8 bases. Germline CDR1 is DFQATT and CDR2 is SNEGSKA (reference sequence). This CDR3 spans 13 amino acids. The CDR3 DNA follows: TGCAGTGCTAGTGGTTGGGGCACAGATACGCAGTATTTT. Translated: CSASGWGTDTQYF.

The chain employs TRBV20-1 and TRBJ1-1, with a tentative D call TRBD1 (5 bases). CDR1 and CDR2 (germline): DFQATT, SNEGSKA (reference sequence). This CDR3 has 12 amino acids. With 4 bases removed from V and 0 bases from J, the gap between germline ends came to 6 bases. CDR3 in DNA: TGCAGTGCTAACAGGATGAACACTGAAGCTTTCTTT. It codes for CSANRMNTEAFF.

This chain uses TRBV29-1 with TRBJ1-1, with unresolved D. The germline V gene has CDR1 SQVTM and CDR2 ANQGSEA. CDR3 length: 11 amino acids. The V and J ends lost 5 bases and 1 base respectively, with 5 bases between them. CDR3 loop: CSVLQNTEAFF. As DNA, the CDR3 is TGCAGCGTTCTTCAGAACACTGAAGCTTTCTTT.

This clonotype was seen at least ten times. The chain joins TRBV24-1 to TRBJ2-3, with TRBD2 matching 15 bases. This CDR3 spans 17 amino acids. V shed 3 bases and J 7 bases; nucleotides not matched to a gene: 7. Per the germline V gene, CDR1 is KGHDR and CDR2 is SFDVKD. The CDR3 protein is CATSDPRTSGRVNTQYF. DNA for the CDR3: TGTGCCACCAGTGATCCCAGGACTAGCGGGAGGGTGAATACGCAGTATTTT.

The chain joins TRBV5-1 to TRBJ2-7; 8 bases match TRBD1. CDR3 length: 15 amino acids. Germline CDR1 SGHRS, CDR2 YFSETQ. V was clipped by 4 bases and J by 3 bases; unmatched bases: 9. CDR3 amino acids: CASSLDTGGNYEQYF. The DNA for the CDR3 is TGCGCCAGCAGCCTAGACACAGGGGGAAACTACGAGCAGTACTTC.

There are many counts of this clonotype. Written as DNA, the CDR3 is TGTGCCAGCGCCGGGACTGAGAACACCGGGGAGCTGTTTTTT. Translated: CASAGTENTGELFF. This chain uses TRBV12-3 or TRBV12-4 with TRBJ2-2, with D possibly TRBD2 on 6 matching bases. The V and J ends lost 8 bases and 1 base respectively, with 11 bases between them. The CDR3 contains 14 residues.

This clonotype showed up just a few times. A read error is likely, as this CDR3 ends without the conserved phenylalanine or tryptophan. This sequence joins TRBV4-2 and TRBJ1-1; no definite D call. Germline V gene lookup returns CDR1 LGHNA and CDR2 YNFKEQ. The V end lost 3 bases, the J end lost 4 bases, and 9 bases lay between the germline ends. The CDR3 is 13 amino acids. CDR3 protein: CASSHQRPTEAFL. CDR3 coding DNA: TGTGCCAGCAGCCACCAAAGACCCACTGAAGCTTTCCTT.

This clonotype was seen a few times. This chain connects TRBV7-2 to TRBJ2-1; tentatively, D is TRBD2 (6 bases). In germline, CDR1 is SGHTA, CDR2 FQGNSA. This CDR3 contains 15 residues. The V gene lost 4 bases and the J gene lost 8 bases, with 18 bases spanning the gap. The CDR3 loop is CASSYRRAQLDEQFF. The CDR3 DNA sequence: TGTGCCAGCAGCTATAGGAGGGCCCAACTGGATGAGCAGTTCTTC.

There are a few counts of this clonotype. J is TRBJ2-5 and V is TRBV20-1; TRBD1 matches at 7 bases. J gave up 5 bases and V 5 bases, and 5 bases lay outside the gene matches. The germline V gene has CDR1 DFQATT and CDR2 SNEGSKA (reference sequence). The CDR3 loop spans 12 amino acids. The DNA of the CDR3 is TGCAGTGCTTATGGACAGGCCGAGACCCAGTACTTC. It codes for CSAYGQAETQYF.